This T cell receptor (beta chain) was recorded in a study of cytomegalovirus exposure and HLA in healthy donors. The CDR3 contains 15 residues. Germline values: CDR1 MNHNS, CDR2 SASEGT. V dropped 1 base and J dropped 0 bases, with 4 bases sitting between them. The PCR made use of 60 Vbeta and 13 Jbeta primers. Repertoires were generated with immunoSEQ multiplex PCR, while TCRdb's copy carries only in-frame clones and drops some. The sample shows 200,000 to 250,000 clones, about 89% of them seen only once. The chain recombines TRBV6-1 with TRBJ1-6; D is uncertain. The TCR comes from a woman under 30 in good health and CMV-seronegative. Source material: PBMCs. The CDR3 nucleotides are TGTGCCAGCAGTGAAGTCAGCTCCTATAATTCACCCCTCCACTTT. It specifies CASSEVSSYNSPLHF.